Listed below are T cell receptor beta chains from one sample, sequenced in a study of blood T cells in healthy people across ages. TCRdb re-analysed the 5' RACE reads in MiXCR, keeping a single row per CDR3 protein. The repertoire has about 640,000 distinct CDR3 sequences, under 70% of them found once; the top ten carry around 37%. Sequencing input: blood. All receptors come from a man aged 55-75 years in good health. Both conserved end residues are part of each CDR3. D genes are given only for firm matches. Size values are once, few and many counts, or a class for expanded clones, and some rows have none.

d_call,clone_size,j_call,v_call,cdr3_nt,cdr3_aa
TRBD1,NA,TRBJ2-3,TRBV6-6,TGTGCCAGCACCCCCGGGACAGGTCCAGATACGCAGTATTTT,CASTPGTGPDTQYF
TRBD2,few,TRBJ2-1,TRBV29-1,TGCAGCGGCATACGGACTAGCGCAACCGAGCAGTTCTTC,CSGIRTSATEQFF
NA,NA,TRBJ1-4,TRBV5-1,TGCGCCAGCAGCTTGGGGGGAGGCGCAAATGAAAAACTGTTTTTT,CASSLGGGANEKLFF
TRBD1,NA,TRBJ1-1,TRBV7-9,TGTGCCAGCACCGTTGGGACAGGGAGGGGCACTGAAGCTTTCTTT,CASTVGTGRGTEAFF
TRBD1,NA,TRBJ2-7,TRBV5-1,TGCGCCAGCAGCTTGTGGGTGACAGGGCCCTCCCGCACCTACTACGAGCAGTACTTC,CASSLWVTGPSRTYYEQYF
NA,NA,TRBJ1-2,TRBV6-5,TGTGCCAGCAGCCCGTCAGGGTTGGAAGGGGGCTACACCTTC,CASSPSGLEGGYTF
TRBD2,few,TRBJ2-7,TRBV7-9,TGTGCCAGCAGCTTAACGCTAGCGGGGACCTACGAGCAGTACTTC,CASSLTLAGTYEQYF
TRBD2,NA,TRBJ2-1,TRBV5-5,TGTGCCAGCAGCTTGGGACTAGCGGTGGCCAATGAGCAGTTCTTC,CASSLGLAVANEQFF
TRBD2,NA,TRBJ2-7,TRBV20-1,TGCAGTGCTAGACCGCTCCCGGGACTAGCGGGGGGAGCCTACGAGCAGTACTTC,CSARPLPGLAGGAYEQYF
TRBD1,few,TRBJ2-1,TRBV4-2,TGTGCCAGCAGCCAGGGACAGGGGCGGAATGAGCAGTTCTTC,CASSQGQGRNEQFF
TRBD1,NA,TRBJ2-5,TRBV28,TGTGCCAGCAGTTTCTACCCGACAGGGGCCCCTAGGGAGACCCAGTACTTC,CASSFYPTGAPRETQYF
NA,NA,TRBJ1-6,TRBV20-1,TGCAGTGCTAGTCCCGGGGATCATGGTTCACCCCTCCACTTT,CSASPGDHGSPLHF
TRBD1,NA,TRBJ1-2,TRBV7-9,TGTGCCAGCAGCCCTCACGAGGGGGCACATGGCTACACCTTC,CASSPHEGAHGYTF
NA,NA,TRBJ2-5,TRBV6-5,TGTGCCAGCACCAGGGAGGGGGGGACCCAGTACTTC,CASTREGGTQYF
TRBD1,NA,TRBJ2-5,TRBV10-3,TGTGCCATCGCGACAGGGGGCTTGGAGACCCAGTACTTC,CAIATGGLETQYF
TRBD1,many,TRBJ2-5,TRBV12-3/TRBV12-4,TGCGCCAGCAGCCTGACAGGGGGAGAGACCCAGTACTTC,CASSLTGGETQYF
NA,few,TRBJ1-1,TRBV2,TGTGCCAGCATTGGGACGGCCCGGGGGACTGAAGCTTTCTTT,CASIGTARGTEAFF
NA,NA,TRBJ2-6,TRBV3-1,TGTGCCAGCAGCCAGGAGGGGCAGGTTCAATCTGGGGCCAGCGTCCTGACTTTC,CASSQEGQVQSGASVLTF